This T cell receptor (beta chain) was captured in a study of cytomegalovirus exposure and HLA in healthy donors. General observations from the study: Segments of the TCR beta V type were, in most cases, productive about 90% or about 30% of the time in an earlier analysis.

Both 60 Vbeta primers and 13 Jbeta primers went into the PCR. As handled by the study authors: Unique TCR beta chains totaled roughly 80 million in a later count, with approximately 11 million of them shared. Assay: immunoSEQ multiplex PCR; the TCRdb copy retains only in-frame clones and omits some. V and J calls and clone size are as listed in that table; D and trimming were resolved from the DNA. The data contain about 180,000 clones, approximately 80% of them singletons. Points on this clone: Its matching antigen is unknown.

The TCR originated in a girl aged 10 to 17 in good health and CMV-seropositive. Sequencing was done on a sample of PBMCs.

DNA for the CDR3: TGTGCCAGCTCACCCTCGACAGGGACCTATCAGCCCCAGCATTTT. It specifies CASSPSTGTYQPQHF. The V call is TRBV18, the J call TRBJ1-5; TRBD1 agrees at 7 bases. The CDR3 is 15 amino acids. Germline trimming cut 3 bases from V and 5 bases from J; bases unmatched to any gene: 7. Germline values: CDR1 KGHSH, CDR2 LQKENI.